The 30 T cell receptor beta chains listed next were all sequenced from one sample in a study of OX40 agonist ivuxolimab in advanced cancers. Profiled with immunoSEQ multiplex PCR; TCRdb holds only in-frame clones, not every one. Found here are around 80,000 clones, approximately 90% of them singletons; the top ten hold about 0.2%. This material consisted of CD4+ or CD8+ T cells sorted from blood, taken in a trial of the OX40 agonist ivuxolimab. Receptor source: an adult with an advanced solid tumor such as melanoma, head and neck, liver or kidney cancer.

CDR3 nucleotides: TGTGCCAGTAGTATACAGGGACAGAGCACAGATACGCAGTATTTT. Amino acid sequence: CASSIQGQSTDTQYF. The rearrangement uses TRBV19 and TRBJ2-3; 7 bases match TRBD1. CDR1 is LNHDA and CDR2 is SQIVND in the germline V gene (reference sequence). The CDR3 contains 15 residues. After removal of 2 bases from V and 0 bases from J, the junction contained 2 bases not matched to a gene.

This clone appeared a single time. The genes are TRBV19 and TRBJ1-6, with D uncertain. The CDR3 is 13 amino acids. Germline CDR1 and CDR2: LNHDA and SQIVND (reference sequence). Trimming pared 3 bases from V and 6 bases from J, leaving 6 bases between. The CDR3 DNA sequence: TGTGCCAGTAGTATGCAGGCTAATTCACCCCTCCACTTT. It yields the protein CASSMQANSPLHF.

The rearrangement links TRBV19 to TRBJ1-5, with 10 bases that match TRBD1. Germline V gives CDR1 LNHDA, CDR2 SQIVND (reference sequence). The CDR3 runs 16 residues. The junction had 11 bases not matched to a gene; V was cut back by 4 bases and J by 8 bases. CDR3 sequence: CASSRFSGQGLKPQHF. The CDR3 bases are TGTGCCAGTAGTAGATTCTCGGGACAGGGGCTTAAGCCCCAGCATTTT.

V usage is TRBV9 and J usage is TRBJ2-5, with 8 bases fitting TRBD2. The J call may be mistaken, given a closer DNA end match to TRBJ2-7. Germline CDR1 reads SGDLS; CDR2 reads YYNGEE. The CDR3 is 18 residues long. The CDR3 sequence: CASSPSPGGGARTYEQYF. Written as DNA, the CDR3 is TGTGCCAGCAGCCCGAGCCCGGGAGGGGGGGCCCGAACCTACGAGCAGTACTTC.

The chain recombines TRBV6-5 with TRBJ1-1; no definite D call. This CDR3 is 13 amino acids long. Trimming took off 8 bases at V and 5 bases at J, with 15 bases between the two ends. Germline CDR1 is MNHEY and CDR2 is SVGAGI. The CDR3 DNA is TGTGCCAGCGCGTCGAGGGTGGGGACTGAAGCTTTCTTT. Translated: CASASRVGTEAFF.

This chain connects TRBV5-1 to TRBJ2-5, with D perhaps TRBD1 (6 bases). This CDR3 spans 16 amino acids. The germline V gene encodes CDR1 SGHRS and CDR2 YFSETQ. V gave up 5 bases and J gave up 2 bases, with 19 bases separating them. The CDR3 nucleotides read TGCGCCAGCAGAGGGCAGGGCGGACAGAAGCAAGAGACCCAGTACTTC. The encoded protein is CASRGQGGQKQETQYF.

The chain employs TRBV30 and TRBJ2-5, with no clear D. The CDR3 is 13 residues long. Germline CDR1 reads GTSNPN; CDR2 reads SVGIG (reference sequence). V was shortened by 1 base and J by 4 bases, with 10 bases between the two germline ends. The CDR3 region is CAWSGSLVETQYF. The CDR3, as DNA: TGTGCCTGGAGTGGGAGTTTGGTAGAGACCCAGTACTTC.

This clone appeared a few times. Written as DNA, the CDR3 is TGTGCCTGGAGGGGTCCGGGGATTAATCAGCCCCAGCATTTT. Encoded protein: CAWRGPGINQPQHF. The rearrangement links TRBV30 to TRBJ1-5; D unresolved. V lost 3 bases and J 4 bases, leaving 13 bases between the germline ends. The CDR3 spans 14 residues. CDR1 GTSNPN and CDR2 SVGIG come from the germline V gene (reference sequence).

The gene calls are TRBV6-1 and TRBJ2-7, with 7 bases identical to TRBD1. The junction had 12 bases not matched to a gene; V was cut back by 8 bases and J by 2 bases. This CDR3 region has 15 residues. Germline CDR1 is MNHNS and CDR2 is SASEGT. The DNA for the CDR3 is TGTGCCAGCCGGAGCGTTTTCAGGGGGACCTACGAGCAGTACTTC. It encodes CASRSVFRGTYEQYF.

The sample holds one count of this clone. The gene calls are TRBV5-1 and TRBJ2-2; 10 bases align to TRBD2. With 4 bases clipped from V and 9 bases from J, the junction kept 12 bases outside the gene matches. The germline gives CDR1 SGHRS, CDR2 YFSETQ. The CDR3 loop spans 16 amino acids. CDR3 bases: TGCGCCAGCAGCGGGGCTAGCGGGGGCGCGCGCCGGGAGCTGTTTTTT. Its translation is CASSGASGGARRELFF.

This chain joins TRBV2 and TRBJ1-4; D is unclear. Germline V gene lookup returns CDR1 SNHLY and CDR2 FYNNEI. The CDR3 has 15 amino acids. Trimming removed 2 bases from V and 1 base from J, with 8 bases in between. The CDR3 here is CASSELGRTNEKLFF. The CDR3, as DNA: TGTGCCAGCAGTGAACTGGGCAGAACTAATGAAAAACTGTTTTTT.

CDR3 nucleotide sequence: TGTGCCAGCAGTTTGAGAGAGGGACAGGGTAGCCAAGAGACCCAGTACTTC. Translation gives CASSLREGQGSQETQYF. This rearrangement joins TRBV27 to TRBJ2-5, with 9 nucleotides matching TRBD1. The CDR3 totals 17 residues. V shed 3 bases and J 1 base; nucleotides not matched to a gene: 9. CDR1 and CDR2 (germline): MNHEY, SMNVEV (reference sequence).

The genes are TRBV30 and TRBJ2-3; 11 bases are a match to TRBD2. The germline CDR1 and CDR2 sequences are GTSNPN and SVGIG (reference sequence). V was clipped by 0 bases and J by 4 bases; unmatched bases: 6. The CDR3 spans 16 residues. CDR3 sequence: CAWSVLAGGPADTQYF. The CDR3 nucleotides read TGTGCCTGGAGTGTATTAGCGGGAGGGCCCGCAGATACGCAGTATTTT.

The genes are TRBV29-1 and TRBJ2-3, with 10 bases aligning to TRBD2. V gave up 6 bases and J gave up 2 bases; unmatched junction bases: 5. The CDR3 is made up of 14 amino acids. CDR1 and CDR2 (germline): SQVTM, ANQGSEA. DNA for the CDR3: TGCAGCGTGGATAGCGGGGGGATCACAGATACGCAGTATTTT. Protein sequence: CSVDSGGITDTQYF.

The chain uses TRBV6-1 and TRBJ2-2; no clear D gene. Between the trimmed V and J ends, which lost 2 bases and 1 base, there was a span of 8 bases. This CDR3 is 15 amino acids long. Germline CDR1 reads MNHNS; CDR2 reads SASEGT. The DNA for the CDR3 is TGTGCCAGCAGTGAATGGTCGATGAACACCGGGGAGCTGTTTTTT. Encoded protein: CASSEWSMNTGELFF.

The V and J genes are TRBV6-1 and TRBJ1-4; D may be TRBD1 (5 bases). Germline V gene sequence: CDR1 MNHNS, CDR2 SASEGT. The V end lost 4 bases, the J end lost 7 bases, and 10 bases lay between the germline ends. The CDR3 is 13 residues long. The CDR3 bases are TGTGCCAGCAGTGCCGGGGGTCGTGAAAAACTGTTTTTT. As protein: CASSAGGREKLFF.

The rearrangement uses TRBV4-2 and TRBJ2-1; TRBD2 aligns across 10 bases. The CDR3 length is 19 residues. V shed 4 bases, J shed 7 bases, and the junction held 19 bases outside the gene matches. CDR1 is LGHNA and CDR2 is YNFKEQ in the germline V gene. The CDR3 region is CASSREVEAGGPLANEQFF. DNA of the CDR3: TGTGCCAGCAGCCGAGAAGTCGAAGCGGGGGGGCCTCTGGCGAATGAGCAGTTCTTC.

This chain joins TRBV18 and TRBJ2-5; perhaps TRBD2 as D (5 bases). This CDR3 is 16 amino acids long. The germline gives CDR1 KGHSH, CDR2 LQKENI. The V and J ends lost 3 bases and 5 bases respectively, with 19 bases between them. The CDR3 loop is CASSPQSSSFQETQYF. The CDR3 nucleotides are TGTGCCAGCTCACCCCAGTCGTCTAGCTTCCAGGAGACCCAGTACTTC.

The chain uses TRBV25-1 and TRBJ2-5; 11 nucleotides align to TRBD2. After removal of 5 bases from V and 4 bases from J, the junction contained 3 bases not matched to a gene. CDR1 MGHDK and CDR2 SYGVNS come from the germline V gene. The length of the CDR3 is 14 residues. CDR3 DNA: TGTGCCAGCAGTCAGCTAGCGGGAGGAGAGACCCAGTACTTC. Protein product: CASSQLAGGETQYF.

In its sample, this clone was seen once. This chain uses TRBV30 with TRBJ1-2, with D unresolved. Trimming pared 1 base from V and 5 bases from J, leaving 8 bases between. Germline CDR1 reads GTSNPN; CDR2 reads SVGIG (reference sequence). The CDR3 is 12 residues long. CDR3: CAWSGAGYGYTF. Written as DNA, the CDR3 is TGTGCCTGGAGTGGGGCAGGATATGGCTACACCTTC.

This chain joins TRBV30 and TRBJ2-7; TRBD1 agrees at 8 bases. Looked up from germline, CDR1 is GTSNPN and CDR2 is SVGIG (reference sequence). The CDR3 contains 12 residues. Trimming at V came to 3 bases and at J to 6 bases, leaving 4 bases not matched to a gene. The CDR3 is CAWSLQGVEQYF. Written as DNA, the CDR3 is TGTGCCTGGAGCCTACAGGGGGTCGAGCAGTACTTC.

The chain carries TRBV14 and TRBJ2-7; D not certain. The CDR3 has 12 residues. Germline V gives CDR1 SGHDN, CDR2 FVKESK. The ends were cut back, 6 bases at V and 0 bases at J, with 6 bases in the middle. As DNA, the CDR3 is TGTGCCAGCAGTTTCAGCTCCTACGAGCAGTACTTC. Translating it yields CASSFSSYEQYF.

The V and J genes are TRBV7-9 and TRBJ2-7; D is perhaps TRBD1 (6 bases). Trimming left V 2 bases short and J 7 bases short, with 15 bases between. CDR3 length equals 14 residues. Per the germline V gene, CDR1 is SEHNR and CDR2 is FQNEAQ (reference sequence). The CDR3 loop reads CASSLRTGYEEQYF. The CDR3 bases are TGTGCCAGCAGCTTAAGAACAGGGTACGAGGAGCAGTACTTC.

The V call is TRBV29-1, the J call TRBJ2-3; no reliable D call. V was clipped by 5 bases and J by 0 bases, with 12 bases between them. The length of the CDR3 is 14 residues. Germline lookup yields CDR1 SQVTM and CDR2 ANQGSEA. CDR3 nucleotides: TGCAGCGTTTGGCAGGCTCTTAGCACAGATACGCAGTATTTT. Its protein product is CSVWQALSTDTQYF.

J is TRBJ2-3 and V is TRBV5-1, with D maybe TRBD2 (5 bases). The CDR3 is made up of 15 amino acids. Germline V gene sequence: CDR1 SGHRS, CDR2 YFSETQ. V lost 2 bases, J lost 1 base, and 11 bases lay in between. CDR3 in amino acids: CASSFGVGGTDTQYF. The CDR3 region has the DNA TGCGCCAGCAGCTTCGGGGTGGGTGGCACAGATACGCAGTATTTT.

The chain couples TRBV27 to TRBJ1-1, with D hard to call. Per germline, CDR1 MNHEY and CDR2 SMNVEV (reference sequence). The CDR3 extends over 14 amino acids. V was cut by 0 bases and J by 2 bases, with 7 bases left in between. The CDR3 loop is CASSLSRRNTEAFF. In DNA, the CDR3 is TGTGCCAGCAGTTTATCCCGGAGAAACACTGAAGCTTTCTTT.

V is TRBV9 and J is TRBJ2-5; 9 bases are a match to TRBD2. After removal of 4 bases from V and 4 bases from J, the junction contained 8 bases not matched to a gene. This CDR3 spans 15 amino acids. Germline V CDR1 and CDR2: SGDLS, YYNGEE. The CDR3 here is CASSFSSGAGETQYF. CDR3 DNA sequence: TGTGCCAGCAGCTTTTCTAGCGGGGCAGGAGAGACCCAGTACTTC.

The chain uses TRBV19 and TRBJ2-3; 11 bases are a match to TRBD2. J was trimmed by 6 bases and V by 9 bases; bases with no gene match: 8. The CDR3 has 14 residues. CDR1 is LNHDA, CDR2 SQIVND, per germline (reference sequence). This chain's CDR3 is CASQRTSGWDTQYF. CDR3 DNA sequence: TGTGCCAGCCAGAGGACTAGCGGGTGGGATACGCAGTATTTT.

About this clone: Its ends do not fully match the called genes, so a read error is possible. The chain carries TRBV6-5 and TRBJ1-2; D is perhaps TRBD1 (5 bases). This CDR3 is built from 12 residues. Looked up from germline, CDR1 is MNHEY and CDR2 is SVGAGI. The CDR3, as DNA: TGTGCCAGCAGTCAGGGAAGAGAAGGCTGCACCTTC. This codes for CASSQGREGCTF.

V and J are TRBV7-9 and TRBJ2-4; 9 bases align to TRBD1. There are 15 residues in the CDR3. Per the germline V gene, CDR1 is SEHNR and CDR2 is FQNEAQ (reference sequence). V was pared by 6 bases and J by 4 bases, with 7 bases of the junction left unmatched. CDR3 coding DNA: TGTGCCAGCAGGCTGACAGGGGGGCCTAAAAACATTCAGTACTTC. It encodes CASRLTGGPKNIQYF.